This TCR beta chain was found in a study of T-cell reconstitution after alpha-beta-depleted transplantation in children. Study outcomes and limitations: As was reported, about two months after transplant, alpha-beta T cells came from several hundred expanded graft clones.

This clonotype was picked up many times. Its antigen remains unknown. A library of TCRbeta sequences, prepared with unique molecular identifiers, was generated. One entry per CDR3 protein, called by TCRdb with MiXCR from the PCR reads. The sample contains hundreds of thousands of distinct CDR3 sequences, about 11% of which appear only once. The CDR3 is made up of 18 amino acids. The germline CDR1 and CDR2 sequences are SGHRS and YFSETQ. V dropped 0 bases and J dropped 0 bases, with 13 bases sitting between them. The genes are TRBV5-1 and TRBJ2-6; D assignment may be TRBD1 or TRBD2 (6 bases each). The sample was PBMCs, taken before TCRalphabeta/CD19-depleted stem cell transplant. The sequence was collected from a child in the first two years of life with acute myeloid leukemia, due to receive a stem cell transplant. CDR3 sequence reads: CASSLGGARLSGANVLTF. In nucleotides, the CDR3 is TGCGCCAGCAGCTTGGGGGGGGCCCGGCTCTCTGGGGCCAACGTCCTGACTTTC.